Listed below are T cell receptor beta chains from one sample, sequenced in a study of shared clonotypes between healthy human individuals. Repertoires were generated with immunoSEQ multiplex PCR, while TCRdb's copy carries only in-frame clones and drops some. The profile shows around 1 million clones, 60% to 85% of them singletons. The sample taken for sequencing was memory CD4+ T cells sorted from blood. These receptor sequences come from a man aged 18 to 35 in good health. CDR3s include the opening cysteine and the closing phenylalanine or tryptophan. D genes are given only for firm matches. Not every row has a clone size; where given, it reads once, few, many or a size class.

cdr3_nt	cdr3_aa	v_call	j_call	clone_size	d_call
TGTGCCAGCAGCTTAGTGGGACAGGGAGATTATGGCTACACCTTC	CASSLVGQGDYGYTF	TRBV7-2	TRBJ1-2	NA	TRBD1
TGCAGCGTCGGTACGGGACAATTAGCGAACACTGAAGCTTTCTTT	CSVGTGQLANTEAFF	TRBV29-1	TRBJ1-1	NA	NA
TGTGCCAGCAGCCAAGGGAACAATCAGCCCCAGCATTTT	CASSQGNNQPQHF	TRBV14	TRBJ1-5	once	NA
TGTGCCAGCGTCCGGGGGCTATTGGGCAATCAGCCCCAGCATTTT	CASVRGLLGNQPQHF	TRBV28	TRBJ1-5	few	NA
TGTGCCAGCGGCATTGCCGGCTCCTATAATTCACCCCTCCACTTT	CASGIAGSYNSPLHF	TRBV9	TRBJ1-6	NA	NA
TGCGCCAGCAGTACAACCGGGACAGGAAGCATCATGTCGCAACCCGGGGAGCTGTTTTTT	CASSTTGTGSIMSQPGELFF	TRBV5-1	TRBJ2-2	few	TRBD1
TGTGCCTGGAGCGATACAGGGGCACCTAATGAAAAACTGTTTTTT	CAWSDTGAPNEKLFF	TRBV30	TRBJ1-4	few	TRBD1
TGTGCCAGCAGTTCGCCTCCCCAATCGAGACCACGCTTC	CASSSPPQSRPRF	TRBV28	TRBJ2-7	NA	NA
TGTGCCAGAAGCTTATGCCCAGGGAACACCTACGAGCAGTACTTC	CARSLCPGNTYEQYF	TRBV5-3	TRBJ2-7	NA	NA
TGTGCCAGCAGGACCACGACTAGCGGGAGGGGAATGAGTGAGCAGTTCTTC	CASRTTTSGRGMSEQFF	TRBV7-6	TRBJ2-1	NA	TRBD2
TGTGCCAGTAGTATAGTCGGCTCCCGGGATGGCTACACCTTC	CASSIVGSRDGYTF	TRBV19	TRBJ1-2	few	NA
TGTGCCAGCAGTGAAGGACGCCGACTAGCGGGGGTAAAGACCCAGTACTTC	CASSEGRRLAGVKTQYF	TRBV6-1	TRBJ2-5	NA	TRBD2
TGTGCCAGCAGCTTAAGGCCAGATGCTGGCAATCAGCCCCAGCATTTT	CASSLRPDAGNQPQHF	TRBV7-2	TRBJ1-5	few	NA
TGTGCCAGCAGCCAAGAGCACAGGGGAATACTGAACACTGAAGCTTTCTTT	CASSQEHRGILNTEAFF	TRBV14	TRBJ1-1	once	TRBD1
TGTGCCAGCAGCGGCAGGGGTTGGTACAATGAGCAGTTCTTC	CASSGRGWYNEQFF	TRBV7-9	TRBJ2-1	NA	NA
TGTGCCAGCTCACCACCGCGGGGAAGCGGCGACACAGATACGCAGTATTTT	CASSPPRGSGDTDTQYF	TRBV18	TRBJ2-3	once	NA
TGTGCCAGCAGCCCTTCTAGGTTCCGTGGTACGCAGTATTTT	CASSPSRFRGTQYF	TRBV5-6	TRBJ2-3	NA	NA
TGTGCCATCAGTGAGTCACAGTGGGACGTCAATGAGCAGTTCTTC	CAISESQWDVNEQFF	TRBV10-3	TRBJ2-1	NA	NA
TGTGCCTGGAGCGCCCGACTCGAAGATACGCAGTATTTT	CAWSARLEDTQYF	TRBV30	TRBJ2-3	NA	NA
TGTGCCACCGGCACAGATACGCAGTATTTT	CATGTDTQYF	TRBV6-5	TRBJ2-3	NA	NA
TGTGCCAGCAGCCCGAAGGGGCTAGGGAGCAATCAGCCCCAGCATTTT	CASSPKGLGSNQPQHF	TRBV5-6	TRBJ1-5	NA	NA
TGTCTCGCCCGGGAGCGAGCGAGTGGCTACGAGCAGTACTTC	CLARERASGYEQYF	TRBV6-1	TRBJ2-7	many	NA
TGTGCCAGCAGGGAAGACCTAGCCAAAAACATTCAGTACTTC	CASREDLAKNIQYF	TRBV6-1	TRBJ2-4	NA	NA
TGTGCCATCCTACCAAAAACCGGGACAGGGGGACGCTACACCTTC	CAILPKTGTGGRYTF	TRBV28	TRBJ1-2	NA	TRBD1
TGTGCCAGCAGTTTATGGGCCACACAAGAGACCCAGTACTTC	CASSLWATQETQYF	TRBV28	TRBJ2-5	NA	NA
TGCAGCCCCCGTGTAGGGGATACAGATACGCAGTATTTT	CSPRVGDTDTQYF	TRBV29-1	TRBJ2-3	NA	NA
TGTGCCAGCAGCTTAGTTCCCGATACGCAGTATTTT	CASSLVPDTQYF	TRBV7-2	TRBJ2-3	NA	NA
TGTGCCAGCTCACTCACCGGACAGAGAAATGAAAAACTGTTTTTT	CASSLTGQRNEKLFF	TRBV18	TRBJ1-4	NA	NA
TGTGCCAGCTCACTAGACACCGGGGAGCTGTTTTTT	CASSLDTGELFF	TRBV18	TRBJ2-2	NA	NA
TGTGCCAGCAACCAAGGAATCTACGAGCAGTACTTC	CASNQGIYEQYF	TRBV7-9	TRBJ2-7	NA	NA
TGTGCCAGCAGCTTTACGGACAGGAACCATGGCTACACCTTC	CASSFTDRNHGYTF	TRBV11-2	TRBJ1-2	few	TRBD1
TGTGCCTGGAGTGTAGGGGGAACCGCCTACAATGAGCAGTTCTTC	CAWSVGGTAYNEQFF	TRBV30	TRBJ2-1	many	NA
TGTGCCAGCAGTTATAGCTGTCTCAACGGCTACGAGCAGTACTTC	CASSYSCLNGYEQYF	TRBV7-3	TRBJ2-7	NA	NA
TGTGCCACCAAGCACCGTGACAGAGAAAAACTGTTTTTT	CATKHRDREKLFF	TRBV27	TRBJ1-4	NA	NA
TGTGCCAGCAGTAGGGGGCTGGGCACAGATACGCAGTATTTT	CASSRGLGTDTQYF	TRBV27	TRBJ2-3	NA	TRBD1
TGTGCCAGTAGTATAAAGACAGGGGCGGTCGATGAGCAGTTCTTC	CASSIKTGAVDEQFF	TRBV19	TRBJ2-1	NA	TRBD1
TGCGCCAGCAGTAACAGGGCGGCGGGGAACACCGGGGAGCTGTTTTTT	CASSNRAAGNTGELFF	TRBV5-1	TRBJ2-2	NA	NA
TGTGCCAGCAGCTATATAGCGGGAGGCGGGGAGACCCAGTACTTC	CASSYIAGGGETQYF	TRBV7-9	TRBJ2-5	NA	TRBD2
TGTGCTAGCAGCTTAGATCATACGGATGAGCAGTTCTTC	CASSLDHTDEQFF	TRBV7-7	TRBJ2-1	once	NA
TGTGCCAGCAGGGGACAGGGGAAAGGTTCACCCCTCCACTTT	CASRGQGKGSPLHF	TRBV2	TRBJ1-6	once	TRBD1
TGTGCCAGCAGCAAATCCGGGACAGCAACCTACGAGCAGTACTTC	CASSKSGTATYEQYF	TRBV6-6	TRBJ2-7	NA	TRBD1
TGTGCCTGGACTAGCGGGGGGTTCACAGATACGCAGTATTTT	CAWTSGGFTDTQYF	TRBV30	TRBJ2-3	NA	TRBD2
TGTGCCAGTAGTTTCCTAGCGGGAGTTGAGACCCAGTACTTC	CASSFLAGVETQYF	TRBV19	TRBJ2-5	NA	TRBD2
TGTGCTAGCAGCTCATCTACAGGGGGCAATGAGCAGTTCTTC	CASSSSTGGNEQFF	TRBV7-7	TRBJ2-1	NA	TRBD1
TGCGCCAGCAGCCAAGATCGGACAGCCTACGAGCAGTACTTC	CASSQDRTAYEQYF	TRBV4-1	TRBJ2-7	few	NA
TGTGCCAGTAGTGCGCACCAGGGAAACACTGAAGCTTTCTTT	CASSAHQGNTEAFF	TRBV19	TRBJ1-1	few	NA
TGCGCCAGCAGCCAAGTTGAGGGTTCAAACATTCAGTACTTC	CASSQVEGSNIQYF	TRBV4-3	TRBJ2-4	few	NA
TGTGCCAGCAGCTTCAAGTCCGGCGGGGCCTTAGGCTACACCTTC	CASSFKSGGALGYTF	TRBV7-8	TRBJ1-2	once	NA
TGTGCCAGCAGCGATCATGAGGGGATTCTTAATCAGCCCCAGCATTTT	CASSDHEGILNQPQHF	TRBV28	TRBJ1-5	NA	NA
TGTGCCAGCAGCCCCCCCGGGGCTCAGCAGGAGACCCAGTACTTC	CASSPPGAQQETQYF	TRBV7-8	TRBJ2-5	NA	NA
TGTGCCAGCAGTTACGAGGGGGCGGGCACTGAAGCTTTCTTT	CASSYEGAGTEAFF	TRBV6-6	TRBJ1-1	few	TRBD1
TGCGCCAGCAGCTTGGCGGGGACAGGGGCACCTTACGAGCAGTACTTC	CASSLAGTGAPYEQYF	TRBV5-1	TRBJ2-7	NA	TRBD1
TGTGCCAGCAGTCCTACGGGGGCTACTCAAGAGACCCAGTACTTC	CASSPTGATQETQYF	TRBV2	TRBJ2-5	NA	NA
TGTGCCAGCTCTCGGACAGGGAACGGGGAGCTGTTTTTT	CASSRTGNGELFF	TRBV18	TRBJ2-2	NA	TRBD1
TGTGCCAGCAGCCGTAACAGGGGGTTGTGGGAGGGCCGGAGAGATACGCAGTATTTT	CASSRNRGLWEGRRDTQYF	TRBV7-2	TRBJ2-3	NA	NA
TGTGCCAGCAGCTACACCGGACAGGGCAGAACTAACTATGGCTACACCTTC	CASSYTGQGRTNYGYTF	TRBV7-9	TRBJ1-2	NA	TRBD1
TGTGCCATCCGGGATCCAGCGGGAGGGTCATGGACCCAGTACTTC	CAIRDPAGGSWTQYF	TRBV10-3	TRBJ2-5	NA	TRBD2
TGTGCCAGCAGCTTATCGGGGGCCGGTGATACGCAGTATTTT	CASSLSGAGDTQYF	TRBV7-2	TRBJ2-3	NA	NA